The T cell receptor beta chain under discussion was sequenced for a study of shared clonotypes between healthy human individuals (dated by TCRdb to the early 2020s). As for the study more broadly: The cohort included a few men and a couple of women between 18 and 49 years of age. For each donor, CD4 naive and CD4 memory were each given three plates, CD8 naive was given two plates, and CD8 memory was given one plate. To estimate repertoire size and how much clonotype sharing occurs between individuals, the study deeply sequenced the blood TCR repertoires of five or six healthy adults. Different laboratories and diverse techniques were used to prepare libraries and sequence TCR repertoires, to increase sequencing depth and limit assay-specific biases. Per donor, leukapheresis produced somewhere between about 0.85 and 9.5 billion PBMCs.

Healthy HIV-negative adults with no recently reported acute infections or vaccinations were included as donors. All donors were Caucasian adults living in Nashville, Tennessee, USA. CD4+ T cells were enriched by magnetic negative selection, after which naive cells were positively selected on CD45RA and the negative fraction was taken as the memory subset. After blood collection by leukapheresis, PBMCs were isolated using Ficoll-Histopaque density gradient centrifugation and then cryopreserved in the vapor phase of liquid nitrogen. Analytical flow cytometry was used to check the purity and quantity of each magnetically sorted T cell population. From each sorted fraction, genomic DNA was isolated and quantified by UV absorbance on a Nanodrop 2000c. The junction carries 14 bases between V and J, which are trimmed by 5 bases and 6 bases respectively. Reading the germline V gene gives CDR1 SGHVS and CDR2 FQNEAQ. From cysteine to phenylalanine, the CDR3 is 13 amino acids long. Only the CDR3 DNA is retained, 39 bases long and in frame from the first base.

Overall results and qualifications from the work: Sampling was limited to blood, and TCR repertoires in tissue likely differ from TCR repertoires in blood. Clonotypes shared by all four sorted-subset donors showed higher generation probabilities than non-shared clonotypes. Pairwise subsampling indicated that sequencing depth was expected to affect the degree of clonotype sharing among donors. When several donors were compared, the shared fraction of clonotypes was roughly 4.8% for naive CD4, roughly 3.4% for naive CD8, roughly 2.5% for memory CD4, and 0.4% for memory CD8. Estimated clonotype richness was generally larger for naive than for memory subsets. Rarefaction of sorted-subset datasets indicated incomplete sequencing despite the large sequencing depth. Because the study included only a small number of donors, the genetic and exposure-history diversity represented was limited.

TCR CDR3 regions were amplified from genomic DNA by multiplex PCR using the deep immunoSEQ assay. For each cell subset, the extracted genomic DNA was distributed evenly across all wells of several immunoSEQ 96-well plates, and each plate served as one replicate. For sorted subsets, around 200 ng genomic DNA, equal to about 30,000 T cell genomes, was loaded into each replicate PCR. Purified libraries were quantified with a Qubit 3.0 fluorometer, sized on a Bioanalyzer 2100, and re-quantified with the KAPA Library Quantification kit. A separate single-read 150-cycle Illumina NextSeq 550 flow cell was used to sequence each immunoSEQ 96-well plate. The authors' analysis ran thus. Because the immunoSEQ output held only junctional sequences and lacked quality scores, the filtering could not match the filtering applied to full-length reads. Sequences were annotated with PyIR, a Python wrapper for IgBLAST v1.9, using IMGT germline references to assign V/J genes and CDR3. Reads were removed for weak V/J assignments (E-value above 1e-6), missing CDR3, stop codons, out-of-frame junctions, or ambiguous translated residues. V3J clonotypes were defined as sequences sharing an identical inferred V gene, J gene, and CDR3 amino acid sequence. Percentage overlap between repertoires was computed as shared unique clonotypes divided by the size of the smaller repertoire. Repertoire richness was assessed with RTK rarefaction, the Chao1 estimator, and Recon v2.1 estimates of unobserved clonotypes. Generation probabilities for all TCRbeta clonotypes obtained by the gDNA method from a handful of donors were computed using OLGA. TCRdb re-hosts the immuneACCESS table, in-frame sequences only. Its copies lack some clones; in the studies checked, an unresolved V gene accounts for under half of them, and the cause for the rest is not known. V, J and clone size were drawn from that table, and D and trimming were deduced from the DNA. The sample records about 2.4 million clones, over 85% of which are singletons. Of the sample, approximately 0.37% is held by the ten largest clones.

Concerning this clone: Its antigen remains undetermined. No base qualities exist here, and no much larger clone lies one base off it.

The sequence links TRBV7-8 to TRBJ2-7; a tentative D call is TRBD1 (6 bases match). The clonotype originates from a man aged 18 to 35 in good health. Some clones in this sample may be carry-over from other donors' samples. The specimen was naive CD4+ T cells from PBMCs. The sample's cell subset or site label, in plain terms: CD45RA+ positively selected. The DNA sequence follows: TGTGCCAGCAGCCGGGACCCACAGGGCGAGCAGTACTTC. This translates into CASSRDPQGEQYF.